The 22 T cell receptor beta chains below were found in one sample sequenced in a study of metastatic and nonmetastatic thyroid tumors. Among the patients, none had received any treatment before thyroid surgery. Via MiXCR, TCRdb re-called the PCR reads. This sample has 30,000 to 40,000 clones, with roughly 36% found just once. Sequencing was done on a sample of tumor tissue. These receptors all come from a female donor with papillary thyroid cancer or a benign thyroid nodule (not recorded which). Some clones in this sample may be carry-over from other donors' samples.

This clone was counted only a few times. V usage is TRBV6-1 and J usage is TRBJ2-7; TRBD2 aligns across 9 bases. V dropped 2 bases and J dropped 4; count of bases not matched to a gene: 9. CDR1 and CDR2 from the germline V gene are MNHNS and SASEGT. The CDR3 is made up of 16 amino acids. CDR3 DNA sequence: TGTGCCAGCAGTGAACCTCTCTTAGCGGGAGTGTACGAGCAGTACTTC. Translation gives CASSEPLLAGVYEQYF.

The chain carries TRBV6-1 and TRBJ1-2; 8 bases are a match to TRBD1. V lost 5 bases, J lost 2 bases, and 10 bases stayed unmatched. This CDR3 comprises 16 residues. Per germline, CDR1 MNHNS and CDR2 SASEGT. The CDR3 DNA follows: TGTGCCAGCAGTCGCAAACCGGCAGGGGGCAACTATGGCTACACCTTC. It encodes CASSRKPAGGNYGYTF.

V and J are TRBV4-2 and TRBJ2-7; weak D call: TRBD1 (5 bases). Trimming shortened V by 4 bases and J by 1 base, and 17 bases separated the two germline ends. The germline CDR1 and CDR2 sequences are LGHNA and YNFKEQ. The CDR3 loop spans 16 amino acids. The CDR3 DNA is TGTGCCAGCAGCCGCGGAGCCGACAGCAGATCCTACGAGCAGTACTTC. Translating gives CASSRGADSRSYEQYF.

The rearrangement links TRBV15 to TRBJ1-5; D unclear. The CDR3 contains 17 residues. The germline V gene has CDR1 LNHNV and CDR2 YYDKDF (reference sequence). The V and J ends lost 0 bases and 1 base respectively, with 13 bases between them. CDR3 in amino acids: CATSRDYRARSNQPQHF. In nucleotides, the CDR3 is TGTGCCACCAGCAGAGATTACCGGGCGAGGAGCAATCAGCCCCAGCATTTT.

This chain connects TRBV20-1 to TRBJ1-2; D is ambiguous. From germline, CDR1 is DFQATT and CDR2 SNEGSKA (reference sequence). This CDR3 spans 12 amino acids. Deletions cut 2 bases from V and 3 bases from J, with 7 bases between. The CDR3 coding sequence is TGCAGTGCTAGACCAGCGCACTATGGCTACACCTTC. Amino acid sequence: CSARPAHYGYTF.

The CDR3 sequence: CASSILAGGYEQYF. Written as DNA, the CDR3 is TGTGCCAGTAGTATATTGGCAGGGGGGTACGAGCAGTACTTC. The chain couples TRBV19 to TRBJ2-7; tentative D call: TRBD1 (7 bases). CDR1 is LNHDA and CDR2 is SQIVND in the germline V gene (reference sequence). The CDR3 extends over 14 amino acids. The V end was cut by 2 bases, the J end by 4 bases, with 12 bases between.

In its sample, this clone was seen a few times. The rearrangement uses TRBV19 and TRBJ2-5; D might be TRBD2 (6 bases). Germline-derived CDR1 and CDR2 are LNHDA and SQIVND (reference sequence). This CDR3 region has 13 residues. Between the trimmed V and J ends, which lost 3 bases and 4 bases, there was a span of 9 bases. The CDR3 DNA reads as TGTGCCAGTAGTATGGGAGGAAGAGAGACCCAGTACTTC. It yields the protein CASSMGGRETQYF.

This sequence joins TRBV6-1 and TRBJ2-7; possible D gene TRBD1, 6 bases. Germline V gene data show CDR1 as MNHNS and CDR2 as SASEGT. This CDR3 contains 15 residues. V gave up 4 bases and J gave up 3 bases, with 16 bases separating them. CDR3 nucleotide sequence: TGTGCCAGCAGTGTAACTACAGGGATCGTCTACGAGCAGTACTTC. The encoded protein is CASSVTTGIVYEQYF.

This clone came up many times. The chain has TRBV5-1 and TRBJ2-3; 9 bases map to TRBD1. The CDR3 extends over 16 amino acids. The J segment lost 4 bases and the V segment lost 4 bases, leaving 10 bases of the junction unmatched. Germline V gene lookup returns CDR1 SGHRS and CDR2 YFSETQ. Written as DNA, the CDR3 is TGCGCCAGCAGCCCCGAACAGGGGGCACGGTCAGATACGCAGTATTTT. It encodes CASSPEQGARSDTQYF.

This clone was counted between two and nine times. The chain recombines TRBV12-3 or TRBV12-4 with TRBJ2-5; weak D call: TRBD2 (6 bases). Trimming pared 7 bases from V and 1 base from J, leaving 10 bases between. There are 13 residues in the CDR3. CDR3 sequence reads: CASTRLVQETQYF. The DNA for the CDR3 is TGTGCCAGCACCCGACTAGTCCAAGAGACCCAGTACTTC.

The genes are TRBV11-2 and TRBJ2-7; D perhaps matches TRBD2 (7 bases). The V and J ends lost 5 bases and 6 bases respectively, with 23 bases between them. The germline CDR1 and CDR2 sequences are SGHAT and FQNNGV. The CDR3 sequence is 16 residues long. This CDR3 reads CASSLRPRGVGGEQYF. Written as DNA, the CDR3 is TGTGCCAGCAGCCTTAGACCCCGGGGGGTAGGGGGCGAGCAGTACTTC. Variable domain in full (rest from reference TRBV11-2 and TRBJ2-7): EAGVAQSPRYKIIEKRQSVAFWCNPISGHATLYWYQQILGQGPKLLIQFQNNGVVDDSQLPKDRFSAERLKGVDSTLKIQPAKLEDSAVYLCASSLRPRGVGGEQYFGPGTRLTVT.

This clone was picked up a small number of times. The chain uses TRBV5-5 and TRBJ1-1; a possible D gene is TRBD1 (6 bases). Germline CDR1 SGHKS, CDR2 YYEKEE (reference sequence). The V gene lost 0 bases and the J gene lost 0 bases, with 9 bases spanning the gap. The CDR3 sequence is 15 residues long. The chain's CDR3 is CASSLAGTMNTEAFF. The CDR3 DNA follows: TGTGCCAGCAGCTTGGCAGGGACAATGAACACTGAAGCTTTCTTT.

DNA of the CDR3: TGCAGTGCCGTACAGGGGGCAAGGACTGAAGCTTTCTTT. Amino acids: CSAVQGARTEAFF. V is TRBV20-1 and J is TRBJ1-1, with 9 bases lining up with TRBD1. CDR3 length: 13 residues. V gave up 6 bases and J gave up 5 bases; unmatched junction bases: 7. Germline CDR1 DFQATT, CDR2 SNEGSKA (reference sequence).

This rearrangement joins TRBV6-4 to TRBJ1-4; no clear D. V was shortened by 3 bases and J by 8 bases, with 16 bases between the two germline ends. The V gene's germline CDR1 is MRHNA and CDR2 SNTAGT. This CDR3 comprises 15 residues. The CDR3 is CASSEARRVREKLFF. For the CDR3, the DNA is TGTGCCAGCAGTGAAGCTAGGAGGGTACGGGAAAAACTGTTTTTT.

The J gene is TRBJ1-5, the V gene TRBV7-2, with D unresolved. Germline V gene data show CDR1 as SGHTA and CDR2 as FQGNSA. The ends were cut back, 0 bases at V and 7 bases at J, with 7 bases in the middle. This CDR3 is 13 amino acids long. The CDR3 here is CASSLAGWQPQHF. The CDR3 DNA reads TGTGCCAGCAGCTTAGCGGGATGGCAGCCCCAGCATTTT.

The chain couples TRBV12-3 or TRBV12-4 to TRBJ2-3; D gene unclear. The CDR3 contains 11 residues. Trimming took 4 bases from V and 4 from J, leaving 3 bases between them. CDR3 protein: CASSSSDTQYF. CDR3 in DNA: TGTGCCAGCAGTTCGTCAGATACGCAGTATTTT.

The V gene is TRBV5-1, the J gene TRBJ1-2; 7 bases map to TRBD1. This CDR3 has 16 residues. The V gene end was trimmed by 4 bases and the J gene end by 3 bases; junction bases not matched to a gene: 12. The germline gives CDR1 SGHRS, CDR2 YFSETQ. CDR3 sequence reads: CASSRTTGSGYYGYTF. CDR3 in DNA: TGCGCCAGCAGCAGGACGACAGGGTCCGGATACTATGGCTACACCTTC.

The CDR3 nucleotides are TGTGCCAGAATGGGGTTCAGGACAGGATATTTTAACTCTGGAAACACCATATATTTT. It translates to CARMGFRTGYFNSGNTIYF. J is TRBJ1-3 and V is TRBV6-2 or TRBV6-3; 7 nucleotides match TRBD1. The V gene's germline CDR1 is MNHEY and CDR2 SVGEGT. After removal of 9 bases from V and 0 bases from J, the junction contained 20 bases not matched to a gene. The CDR3 runs to 19 residues.

CDR3 sequence (DNA): TGCGCCAGCAGCCTGACAGGGGATGGCGGGGAGCTGTTTTTT. This gives the protein CASSLTGDGGELFF. The V call is TRBV5-1, the J call TRBJ2-2, with 8 bases lining up with TRBD1. The germline gives CDR1 SGHRS, CDR2 YFSETQ. Unmatched junction bases numbered 6, after V lost 4 bases and J lost 7 bases. This CDR3 has 14 residues.

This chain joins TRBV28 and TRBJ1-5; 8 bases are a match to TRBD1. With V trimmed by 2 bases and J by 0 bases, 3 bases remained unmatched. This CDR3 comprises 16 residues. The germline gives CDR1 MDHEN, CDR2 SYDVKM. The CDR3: CASSLPGQDSNQPQHF. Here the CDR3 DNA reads TGTGCCAGCAGTTTACCGGGACAGGATAGCAATCAGCCCCAGCATTTT.

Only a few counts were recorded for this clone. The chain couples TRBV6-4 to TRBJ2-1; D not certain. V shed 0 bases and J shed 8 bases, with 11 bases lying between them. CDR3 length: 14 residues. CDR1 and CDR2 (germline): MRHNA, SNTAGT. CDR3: CASSDSGPTDEQFF. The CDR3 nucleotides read TGTGCCAGCAGTGACTCGGGCCCCACGGATGAGCAGTTCTTC.

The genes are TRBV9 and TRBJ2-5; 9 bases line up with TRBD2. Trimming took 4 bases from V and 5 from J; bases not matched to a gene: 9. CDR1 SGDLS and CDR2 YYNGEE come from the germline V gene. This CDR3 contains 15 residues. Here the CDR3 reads CASSPSGGRGETQYF. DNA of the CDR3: TGTGCCAGCAGCCCTAGTGGCGGGAGGGGGGAGACCCAGTACTTC.